This T cell receptor (beta chain) was sequenced during a study of cytomegalovirus exposure and HLA in healthy donors. Regarding this clone: Its cognate antigen is unknown.

Primers: 60 Vbeta forward and 13 Jbeta reverse. Assay used: immunoSEQ multiplex PCR; TCRdb lists only in-frame clones, some missing. Seen here are 30,000 to 40,000 clones, roughly two thirds observed once, and the top ten hold over 9.5%. Study results and limitations: When presence/absence was analysed, sequencing depth was taken to be roughly uniform across donors. A previous analysis found most TCR beta V segments productive roughly 87% or roughly 30% of the time.

CDR1 MNHNY and CDR2 SVGAGI come from the germline V gene (reference sequence). The CDR3 is 15 amino acids. V dropped 5 bases and J dropped 0 bases, with 13 bases sitting between them. This TCR was sampled from a man aged 35 to 55 in good health and CMV-seropositive. The chain employs TRBV6-6 and TRBJ1-2, with D maybe TRBD1 (6 bases). Input material: PBMCs. CDR3 DNA sequence: TGTGCCAGCAGTCGCCGGGACACCTCTAACTATGGCTACACCTTC. Protein: CASSRRDTSNYGYTF.